Below are 23 T cell receptor beta chains sequenced from a single sample in a study of OX40 agonist ivuxolimab in advanced cancers. This table comes from immunoSEQ multiplex PCR, and its TCRdb copy is limited to in-frame clones, with some not included. The sample lists approximately 50,000 clones; 93% were seen once. The specimen comprised CD4+ or CD8+ T cells sorted from blood, sampled in a trial of the OX40 agonist ivuxolimab. These TCRs come from an adult with an advanced solid tumor such as melanoma, head and neck, liver or kidney cancer.

This clone was observed a single time. Other DNA sequences from this sample encode an identical CDR3 as well. The chain couples TRBV13 to TRBJ1-1; TRBD1 aligns across 7 bases. The CDR3 is 15 amino acids. V gave up 3 bases and J gave up 0 bases; unmatched junction bases: 4. Per the germline V gene, CDR1 is PRHDT and CDR2 is FYEKMQ (reference sequence). DNA of the CDR3: TGTGCCAGCAGCTTGGTCGGGACAGTGAACACTGAAGCTTTCTTT. As protein: CASSLVGTVNTEAFF. Variable domain in full (rest from reference TRBV13 and TRBJ1-1): AAGVIQSPRHLIKEKRETATLKCYPIPRHDTVYWYQQGPGQDPQFLISFYEKMQSDKGSIPDRFSAQQFSDYHSELNMSSLELGDSALYFCASSLVGTVNTEAFFGQGTRLTVV.

V and J are TRBV2 and TRBJ2-7; 8 bases line up with TRBD1. V dropped 8 bases and J dropped 3; count of bases not matched to a gene: 9. CDR1 and CDR2 from the germline V gene are SNHLY and FYNNEI. CDR3 length: 14 amino acids. The CDR3 loop reads CASGISGTGYEQYF. Here the CDR3 DNA reads TGTGCCAGCGGGATATCCGGGACAGGCTACGAGCAGTACTTC.

The chain uses TRBV28 and TRBJ1-2, with TRBD1 identical over 8 bases. The CDR3 is 15 residues long. V shed 2 bases, J shed 2 bases, and the junction held 4 bases outside the gene matches. The germline gives CDR1 MDHEN, CDR2 SYDVKM. The CDR3 bases are TGTGCCAGCAGTTTAACCGGACAGGGCAACTATGGCTACACCTTC. It encodes CASSLTGQGNYGYTF.

V gene TRBV5-6 combines with J gene TRBJ1-1; possible D gene TRBD1, 5 bases. Trimming shortened V by 2 bases and J by 1 base, and 9 bases separated the two germline ends. Germline V lookup: CDR1 SGHDT, CDR2 YYEEEE. This CDR3 has 14 amino acids. The CDR3 protein is CASSFGTANTEAFF. As DNA, the CDR3 is TGTGCCAGCAGCTTCGGGACGGCGAACACTGAAGCTTTCTTT.

The chain carries TRBV7-9 and TRBJ1-5; perhaps TRBD1 as D (6 bases). CDR1 and CDR2 from the germline V gene are SEHNR and FQNEAQ (reference sequence). The CDR3 covers 14 residues. Deletions cut 4 bases from V and 3 bases from J, with 10 bases between. The CDR3 is CASSYRDTNQPQHF. DNA for the CDR3: TGTGCCAGCAGCTACCGGGACACCAATCAGCCCCAGCATTTT.

This clone was seen once. This chain uses TRBV18 with TRBJ2-4; a possible D gene is TRBD1 (6 bases). This CDR3 spans 13 amino acids. Germline assignment: CDR1 KGHSH and CDR2 LQKENI. V was pared by 2 bases and J by 8 bases, with 10 bases between. The CDR3 nucleotides read TGTGCCAGCTCACCAGGGGGCGCGTACATTCAGTACTTC. Translated, it gives CASSPGGAYIQYF. Looking up the rest from reference TRBV18 and TRBJ2-4 gives the full variable domain: NAGVMQNPRHLVRRRGQEARLRCSPMKGHSHVYWYRQLPEEGLKFMVYLQKENIIDESGMPKERFSAEFPKEGPSILRIQQVVRGDSAAYFCASSPGGAYIQYFGAGTRLSVL.

The gene calls are TRBV7-2 and TRBJ1-2, with a weak D call TRBD1 (5 bases). CDR3 length: 15 residues. Germline lookup yields CDR1 SGHTA and CDR2 FQGNSA. Trimming took off 1 base at V and 4 bases at J, with 13 bases between the two ends. CDR3 nucleotide sequence: TGTGCCAGCAGCTTAGGGGGGGAGTACGGCTATGGCTACACCTTC. Encoded protein: CASSLGGEYGYGYTF.

In the case of this clone: The sample has other DNA sequences that encode this CDR3 too. The J gene is TRBJ1-4, the V gene TRBV15; D gene unclear. The germline V gene encodes CDR1 LNHNV and CDR2 YYDKDF (reference sequence). V was shortened by 1 base and J by 0 bases, with 12 bases between the two germline ends. This CDR3 spans 17 amino acids. The CDR3 sequence: CATSRGPGVSTNEKLFF. CDR3 sequence (DNA): TGTGCCACCAGCAGAGGCCCAGGTGTCTCAACTAATGAAAAACTGTTTTTT.

The chain couples TRBV19 to TRBJ2-1, with TRBD2 identical over 9 bases. CDR3 size: 16 residues. The germline V gene encodes CDR1 LNHDA and CDR2 SQIVND (reference sequence). V lost 1 base and J lost 10; bases outside the gene matches: 11. CDR3 bases: TGTGCCAGTAGTATAGTGGGCCCCCGACTAGCGGAAGAGCAGTTCTTC. It translates to CASSIVGPRLAEEQFF.

V usage is TRBV5-1 and J usage is TRBJ2-7; D call uncertain. Trimming shortened V by 5 bases and J by 2 bases, and 11 bases separated the two germline ends. The CDR3 has 13 amino acids. Germline assignment: CDR1 SGHRS and CDR2 YFSETQ. The DNA for the CDR3 is TGCGCCAGCAGGACCCTGGGCGCCTACGAGCAGTACTTC. Translating gives CASRTLGAYEQYF.

This rearrangement joins TRBV30 to TRBJ1-3; 9 nucleotides line up with TRBD1. Germline CDR1 and CDR2: GTSNPN and SVGIG (reference sequence). The CDR3 sequence is 15 residues long. The V gene end was trimmed by 2 bases and the J gene end by 0 bases; junction bases not matched to a gene: 2. CDR3 nucleotides: TGTGCCTGGAGTCCGGACAGGGGCTCTGGAAACACCATATATTTT. It encodes CAWSPDRGSGNTIYF.

This chain links TRBV19 with TRBJ1-1, with D tentatively TRBD1 (5 bases). The V end was cut by 4 bases, the J end by 5 bases, with 11 bases between. CDR3 length: 13 residues. The V gene's germline CDR1 is LNHDA and CDR2 SQIVND (reference sequence). The CDR3 DNA sequence: TGTGCCAGTAGTACCGGGGGGTCGACTGAAGCTTTCTTT. Its protein product is CASSTGGSTEAFF.

This clone was recorded only once. The rearrangement uses TRBV9 and TRBJ2-1; perhaps TRBD1 as D (6 bases). V was cut by 0 bases and J by 4 bases, with 11 bases left in between. This CDR3 is 15 amino acids long. Germline loops: CDR1 SGDLS, CDR2 YYNGEE. The CDR3 spells CASSVAGTKYNEQFF. CDR3 in DNA: TGTGCCAGCAGCGTAGCCGGGACAAAGTACAATGAGCAGTTCTTC.

The chain carries TRBV19 and TRBJ2-3, with 8 nucleotides matching TRBD2. J gave up 3 bases and V 6 bases, and 17 bases lay outside the gene matches. Germline V gene lookup returns CDR1 LNHDA and CDR2 SQIVND (reference sequence). CDR3 size: 18 residues. CDR3 sequence reads: CASSAAPVAGGFTDTQYF. The CDR3 bases are TGTGCCAGTAGCGCAGCCCCAGTTGCGGGAGGTTTTACAGATACGCAGTATTTT.

This clone was recorded only once. The CDR3 sequence is CASSPRVAGVGIAKNIQYF. The CDR3, as DNA: TGTGCCAGCAGTCCTCGAGTAGCGGGAGTGGGGATAGCCAAAAACATTCAGTACTTC. This chain uses TRBV28 with TRBJ2-4; 9 bases map to TRBD2. The CDR3 runs 19 residues. Germline CDR1 reads MDHEN; CDR2 reads SYDVKM. J lost 0 bases, V lost 5 bases, and 14 bases had no gene match.

The rearrangement links TRBV4-1 to TRBJ2-7; no firm D call. CDR3 length: 11 amino acids. Germline values: CDR1 MGHRA, CDR2 YSYEKL. Trimming cost V 3 bases and J 6 bases, with 6 bases left between them. This chain's CDR3 is CASSQSGEQYF. Here the CDR3 DNA reads TGCGCCAGCAGCCAGTCGGGCGAGCAGTACTTC.

V gene TRBV5-1 combines with J gene TRBJ2-1; D uncertain. Germline V gives CDR1 SGHRS, CDR2 YFSETQ. There are 17 residues in the CDR3. The V end was cut by 3 bases, the J end by 1 base, with 17 bases between. CDR3 coding DNA: TGCGCCAGCAGCTCCCGGGCAAACGCCCCATCCTACAATGAGCAGTTCTTC. As protein: CASSSRANAPSYNEQFF. The whole variable domain, filled in from reference TRBV5-1 and TRBJ2-1, reads KAGVTQTPRYLIKTRGQQVTLSCSPISGHRSVSWYQQTPGQGLQFLFEYFSETQRNKGNFPGRFSGRQFSNSRSEMNVSTLELGDSALYLCASSSRANAPSYNEQFFGPGTRLTVL.

The rearrangement joins TRBV21-1 to TRBJ1-5. TRBV21-1 is shown as a pseudogene. The CDR3 consists of 18 residues. The chain's CDR3 is CASSKSSWRGYSNQPQHF. The CDR3 region has the DNA TGTGCCAGCAGCAAGAGTTCTTGGCGGGGGTACAGCAATCAGCCCCAGCATTTT.

The rearrangement links TRBV11-2 to TRBJ2-1; D is perhaps TRBD2 (6 bases). V was clipped by 8 bases and J by 2 bases, with 10 bases between them. This CDR3 has 13 amino acids. Per the germline V gene, CDR1 is SGHAT and CDR2 is FQNNGV. This CDR3 is CASLGLAYNEQFF. The CDR3 region has the DNA TGTGCCAGCTTGGGACTTGCCTACAATGAGCAGTTCTTC.

This rearrangement joins TRBV13 to TRBJ2-3; perhaps TRBD2 as D (5 bases). The CDR3 has 12 amino acids. CDR1 PRHDT and CDR2 FYEKMQ come from the germline V gene (reference sequence). The germline V and J ends were trimmed by 6 bases and 1 base, with 5 bases remaining between them. The CDR3 spells CASRRGTDTQYF. CDR3 nucleotide sequence: TGTGCCAGCAGGAGGGGCACAGATACGCAGTATTTT.

The DNA of the CDR3 is TGTGCCAGCAGCCTCGGACCGGGAGCGGGCTATGGCTACACCTTC. Translated: CASSLGPGAGYGYTF. The chain carries TRBV7-9 and TRBJ1-2; D gene unclear. V lost 5 bases to trimming and J lost 4 bases, with 17 bases between them. Germline V CDR1 and CDR2: SEHNR, FQNEAQ (reference sequence). There are 15 residues in the CDR3.

V is TRBV9 and J is TRBJ2-2, with 11 bases lining up with TRBD2. Germline values: CDR1 SGDLS, CDR2 YYNGEE. After removal of 0 bases from V and 9 bases from J, the junction contained 10 bases not matched to a gene. CDR3 length: 17 residues. CDR3 nucleotides: TGTGCCAGCAGCGTAGTAGGCCTAGCGGGAGGATCGAGGGAGCTGTTTTTT. Its protein product is CASSVVGLAGGSRELFF.

DNA for the CDR3: TGTGCCAGCAGCTTAGAACAGCAAGAGACCCAGTACTTC. The encoded protein is CASSLEQQETQYF. The chain carries TRBV11-2 and TRBJ2-5; D remains ambiguous. Per germline, CDR1 SGHAT and CDR2 FQNNGV. The CDR3 extends over 13 amino acids. The germline V and J ends were trimmed by 0 bases and 2 bases, with 4 bases remaining between them.